Sequencing of this T cell receptor beta chain was carried out in a study of cytomegalovirus exposure and HLA in healthy donors. This clone was recorded a few times. TCRdb keeps only in-frame clones here, not all; method: immunoSEQ multiplex PCR. The data hold about 130,000 clones, with approximately 84% observed a single time. Deletions cut 0 bases from V and 7 bases from J, with 13 bases between. CDR1 and CDR2 (germline): LNHNV, YYDKDF (reference sequence). The CDR3 consists of 15 residues. The receptor was isolated from a man aged 25 to 40 in good health and CMV-seropositive. The sample was PBMCs. The gene calls are TRBV15 and TRBJ1-5; tentative D call: TRBD1 (6 bases). CDR3 amino acids: CATSRDQGQGQPQHF. CDR3 nucleotides: TGTGCCACCAGCAGAGATCAGGGGCAGGGACAGCCCCAGCATTTT.